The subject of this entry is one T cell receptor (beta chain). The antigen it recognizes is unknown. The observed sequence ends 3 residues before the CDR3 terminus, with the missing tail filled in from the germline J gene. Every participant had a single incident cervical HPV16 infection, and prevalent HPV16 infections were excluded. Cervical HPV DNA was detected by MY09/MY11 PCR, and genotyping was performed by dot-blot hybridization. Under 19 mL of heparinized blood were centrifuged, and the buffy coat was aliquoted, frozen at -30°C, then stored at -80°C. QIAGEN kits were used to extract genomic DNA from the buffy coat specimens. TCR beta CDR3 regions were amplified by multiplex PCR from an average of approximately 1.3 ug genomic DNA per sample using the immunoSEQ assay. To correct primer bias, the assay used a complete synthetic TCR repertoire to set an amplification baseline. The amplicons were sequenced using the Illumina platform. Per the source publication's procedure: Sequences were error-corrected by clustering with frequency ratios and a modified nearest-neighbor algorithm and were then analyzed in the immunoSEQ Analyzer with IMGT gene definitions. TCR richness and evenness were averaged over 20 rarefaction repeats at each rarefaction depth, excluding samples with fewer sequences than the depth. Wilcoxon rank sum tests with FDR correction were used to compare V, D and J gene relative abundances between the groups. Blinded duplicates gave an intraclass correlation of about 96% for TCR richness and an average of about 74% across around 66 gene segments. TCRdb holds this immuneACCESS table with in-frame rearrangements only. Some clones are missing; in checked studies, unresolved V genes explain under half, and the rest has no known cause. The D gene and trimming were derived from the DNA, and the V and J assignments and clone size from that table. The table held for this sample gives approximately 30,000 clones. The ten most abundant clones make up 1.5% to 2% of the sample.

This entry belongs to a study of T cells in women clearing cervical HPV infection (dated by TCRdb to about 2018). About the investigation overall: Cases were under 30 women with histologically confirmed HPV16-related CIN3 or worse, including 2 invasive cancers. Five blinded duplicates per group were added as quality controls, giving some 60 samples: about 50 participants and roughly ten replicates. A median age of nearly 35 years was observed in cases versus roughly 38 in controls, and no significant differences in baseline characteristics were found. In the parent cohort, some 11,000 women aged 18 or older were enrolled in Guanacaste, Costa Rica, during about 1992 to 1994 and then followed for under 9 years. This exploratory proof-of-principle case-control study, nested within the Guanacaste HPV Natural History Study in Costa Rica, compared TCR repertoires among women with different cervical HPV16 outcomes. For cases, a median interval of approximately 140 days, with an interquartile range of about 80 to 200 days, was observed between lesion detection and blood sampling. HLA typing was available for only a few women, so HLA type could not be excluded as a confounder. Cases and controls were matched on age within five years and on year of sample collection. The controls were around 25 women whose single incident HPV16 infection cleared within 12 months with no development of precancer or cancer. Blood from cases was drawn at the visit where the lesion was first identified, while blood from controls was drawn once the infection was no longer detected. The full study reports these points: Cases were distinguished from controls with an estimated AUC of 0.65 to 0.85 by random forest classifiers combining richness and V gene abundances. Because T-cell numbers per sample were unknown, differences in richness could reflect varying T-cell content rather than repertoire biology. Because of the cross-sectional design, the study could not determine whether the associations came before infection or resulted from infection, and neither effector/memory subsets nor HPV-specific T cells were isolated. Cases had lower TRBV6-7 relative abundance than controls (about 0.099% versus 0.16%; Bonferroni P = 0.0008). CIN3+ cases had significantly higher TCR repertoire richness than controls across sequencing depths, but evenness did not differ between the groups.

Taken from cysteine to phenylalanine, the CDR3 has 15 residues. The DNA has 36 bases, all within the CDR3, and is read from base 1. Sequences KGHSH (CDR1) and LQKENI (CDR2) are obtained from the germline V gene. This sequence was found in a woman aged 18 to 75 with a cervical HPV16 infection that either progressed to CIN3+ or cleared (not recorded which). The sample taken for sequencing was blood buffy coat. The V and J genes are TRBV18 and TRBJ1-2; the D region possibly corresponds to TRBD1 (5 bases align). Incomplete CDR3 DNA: TGTGCCAGCTCCCCCAACGGCGGGGCTAACAATGAC. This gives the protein CASSPNGGANND. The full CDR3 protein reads CASSPNGGANNDYTF.